The 26 T cell receptor beta chains given below trace back to one sample, sequenced in a study of blood T cell repertoires in COVID-19. Method: immunoSEQ multiplex PCR; TCRdb's copy keeps in-frame clones and lacks some. The top ten clones hold 0.7% of a sample with about 500,000 clones, roughly nine tenths of them seen once. Sequences were obtained from PBMCs or T cells enriched from blood (not recorded which). These receptors were collected from a woman under 30 who had recovered from COVID-19.

The chain recombines TRBV10-3 with TRBJ2-1, with 12 bases fitting TRBD2. CDR3 length: 16 amino acids. V trimming: 5 bases; J trimming: 4 bases; junction bases outside the gene matches: 6. Germline CDR1 reads ENHRY; CDR2 reads SYGVKD. The CDR3, as DNA: TGTGCCATCAGTCCCGGGACTAGCGGGTCTTACAATGAGCAGTTCTTC. Protein product: CAISPGTSGSYNEQFF.

This sequence joins TRBV4-1 and TRBJ1-1, with a possible D match to TRBD1 (5 bases). There are 13 residues in the CDR3. Trimming took off 6 bases at V and 5 bases at J, with 13 bases between the two ends. Germline V gene data show CDR1 as MGHRA and CDR2 as YSYEKL. The chain's CDR3 is CASSLDSRTEAFF. The CDR3 DNA sequence: TGCGCCAGCAGTCTTGACAGCCGAACTGAAGCTTTCTTT.

The chain has TRBV19 and TRBJ2-1; 9 nucleotides match TRBD1. The CDR3 is made up of 15 amino acids. Germline V CDR1 and CDR2: LNHDA, SQIVND (reference sequence). V trimming: 5 bases; J trimming: 3 bases; junction bases outside the gene matches: 5. For the CDR3, the DNA is TGTGCCAGTAGTTCAAGACAGGGGGACTACAATGAGCAGTTCTTC. It codes for CASSSRQGDYNEQFF.

This rearrangement joins TRBV11-2 to TRBJ2-7; TRBD1 aligns across 7 bases. The CDR3 has 13 amino acids. CDR1 is SGHAT and CDR2 is FQNNGV in the germline V gene. With 2 bases clipped from V and 6 bases from J, the junction kept 4 bases outside the gene matches. This CDR3 reads CASSLRDSVEQYF. The CDR3 nucleotides read TGTGCCAGCAGCTTAAGGGACAGCGTCGAGCAGTACTTC.

The chain has TRBV30 and TRBJ1-1, with D maybe TRBD1 (6 bases). Per the germline V gene, CDR1 is GTSNPN and CDR2 is SVGIG (reference sequence). V lost 3 bases and J 3 bases, leaving 14 bases between the germline ends. The CDR3 covers 14 residues. The CDR3: CAWSAGAWDTEAFF. The CDR3 coding sequence is TGTGCCTGGAGCGCGGGGGCGTGGGACACTGAAGCTTTCTTT.

This rearrangement joins TRBV5-5 to TRBJ1-2, with 9 positions matching TRBD1. CDR3 length: 14 residues. The trim removed 4 bases at V and 6 bases at J, leaving 7 bases unmatched. The germline V gene encodes CDR1 SGHKS and CDR2 YYEKEE (reference sequence). The CDR3 region has the DNA TGTGCCAGCAGCCCTATGGGACAGGGAGATGGCTACACCTTC. Translated: CASSPMGQGDGYTF.

This clone was detected once. The chain employs TRBV10-3 and TRBJ1-3; D not certain. There are 12 residues in the CDR3. CDR1 and CDR2 from the germline V gene are ENHRY and SYGVKD. The V and J ends lost 11 bases and 0 bases respectively, with 8 bases between them. The CDR3 loop reads CALRSSGNTIYF. The CDR3 region has the DNA TGTGCCTTACGGAGCTCTGGAAACACCATATATTTT.

This sequence joins TRBV5-4 and TRBJ2-3; no clear D. V lost 2 bases to trimming and J lost 4 bases, with 5 bases between them. The CDR3 is 12 residues long. Germline V gene lookup returns CDR1 SGHNT and CDR2 YYREEE (reference sequence). The CDR3 loop reads CASSFLSDTQYF. The CDR3 DNA reads as TGTGCCAGCAGCTTTCTATCAGATACGCAGTATTTT.

The chain combines TRBV3-1 (or the pseudogene TRBV3-2) with TRBJ2-3; TRBD2 matches at 8 bases. The V segment lost 9 bases and the J segment 3 bases; nucleotides outside the gene matches: 11. Looked up from germline, CDR1 is LGHDT and CDR2 is YNNKEL (reference sequence). The CDR3 contains 15 residues. Here the CDR3 reads CASTSGGVSTDTQYF. The CDR3 DNA is TGTGCCAGTACCTCGGGGGGGGTATCGACAGATACGCAGTATTTT.

The chain links TRBV19 to TRBJ2-7; 10 bases are a match to TRBD1. CDR1 is LNHDA and CDR2 is SQIVND in the germline V gene (reference sequence). This CDR3 comprises 15 residues. V was pared by 9 bases and J by 4 bases, with 12 bases of the junction left unmatched. CDR3 sequence reads: CASRQGAQANYEQYF. The CDR3 bases are TGTGCCAGCCGACAGGGGGCCCAGGCTAATTACGAGCAGTACTTC.

This rearrangement joins TRBV30 to TRBJ2-7, with TRBD1 matching over 10 bases. The germline CDR1 and CDR2 sequences are GTSNPN and SVGIG (reference sequence). The CDR3 contains 15 residues. Trimming at V came to 1 base and at J to 7 bases, leaving 10 bases not matched to a gene. DNA of the CDR3: TGTGCCTGGAGTGCTTCCGGGACAGGGGTGAGGGAGCAGTACTTC. This translates into CAWSASGTGVREQYF.

V usage is TRBV30 and J usage is TRBJ1-6; weak D call: TRBD1 (5 bases). CDR1 GTSNPN and CDR2 SVGIG come from the germline V gene (reference sequence). This CDR3 spans 15 amino acids. The V and J ends lost 2 bases and 5 bases respectively, with 13 bases between them. CDR3 in amino acids: CAWSLGQPNNSPLHF. The CDR3 DNA reads as TGTGCCTGGAGTTTGGGGCAGCCAAATAATTCACCCCTCCACTTT.

The V call is TRBV6-5, the J call TRBJ2-7; 7 bases are shared with TRBD2. CDR1 and CDR2 from the germline V gene are MNHEY and SVGAGI. V gave up 6 bases and J gave up 3 bases; unmatched junction bases: 8. The CDR3 extends over 14 amino acids. CDR3 residues: CASSQGGDLYEQYF. In nucleotides, the CDR3 is TGTGCCAGCAGCCAGGGAGGGGACCTCTACGAGCAGTACTTC.

The gene calls are TRBV4-1 and TRBJ1-5; no clear D. There are 15 residues in the CDR3. Trimming removed 1 base from V and 1 base from J, with 8 bases in between. The germline V gene has CDR1 MGHRA and CDR2 YSYEKL. CDR3 DNA: TGCGCCAGCAGCCAAGTCCCCGGGAGCAATCAGCCCCAGCATTTT. Protein product: CASSQVPGSNQPQHF.

The chain employs TRBV3-1 (or the pseudogene TRBV3-2) and TRBJ2-7, with TRBD1 matching 8 bases. The CDR3 sequence is 14 residues long. From germline, CDR1 is LGHDT and CDR2 YNNKEL (reference sequence). Unmatched junction bases numbered 5, after V lost 4 bases and J lost 3 bases. For the CDR3, the DNA is TGTGCCAGCAGCCGGACAGGGCTCATCTACGAGCAGTACTTC. Its translation is CASSRTGLIYEQYF.

There are a few counts of this clone. J is TRBJ1-2 and V is TRBV9, with D possibly matching TRBD1 (5 bases). Germline V CDR1 and CDR2: SGDLS, YYNGEE. The CDR3 spans 13 residues. Trimming removed 4 bases at V and 6 bases at J, with 13 bases between. DNA of the CDR3: TGTGCCAGCAGCCCCCGGGGGGATAATGGCTACACCTTC. Encoded protein: CASSPRGDNGYTF.

The chain recombines TRBV2 with TRBJ1-4; D ambiguous. The V and J ends lost 6 bases and 6 bases respectively, with 14 bases between them. The V gene's germline CDR1 is SNHLY and CDR2 FYNNEI. CDR3 length: 14 residues. This CDR3 is CASRRRALDEKLFF. CDR3 sequence (DNA): TGTGCCAGCAGGAGGAGGGCCCTTGATGAAAAACTGTTTTTT.

DNA for the CDR3: TGTGCCAGCAGCGGGGGTCTTGAAGCTTTCTTT. It encodes CASSGGLEAFF. The J gene is TRBJ1-1, the V gene TRBV2, with D possibly being TRBD1 (5 bases). This CDR3 region has 11 residues. Germline V lookup: CDR1 SNHLY, CDR2 FYNNEI. Between the trimmed V and J ends, which lost 6 bases and 7 bases, there was a span of 9 bases.

The chain links TRBV4-1 to TRBJ2-5; D is possibly TRBD2 (6 bases). Trimming removed 0 bases from V and 4 bases from J, with 18 bases in between. The CDR3 consists of 17 residues. From germline, CDR1 is MGHRA and CDR2 YSYEKL. The DNA of the CDR3 is TGCGCCAGCAGCCAAGAGGGTTTGGAGGGATGGGGAGAGACCCAGTACTTC. Amino acids: CASSQEGLEGWGETQYF.

To note about this clone: The same CDR3 can be traced to other DNA sequences in this sample. The chain is built from TRBV5-4 and TRBJ2-2; D is possibly TRBD2 (6 bases). Per germline, CDR1 SGHNT and CDR2 YYREEE (reference sequence). The V gene lost 2 bases and the J gene lost 2 bases, with 10 bases spanning the gap. The CDR3 covers 15 residues. CDR3 sequence: CASSLPGLNTGELFF. CDR3 sequence (DNA): TGTGCCAGCAGCTTACCGGGACTCAACACCGGGGAGCTGTTTTTT.

The rearrangement uses TRBV19 and TRBJ2-1; D may be TRBD2 (6 bases). CDR1 is LNHDA and CDR2 is SQIVND in the germline V gene (reference sequence). This CDR3 contains 15 residues. The V and J ends lost 7 bases and 5 bases respectively, with 18 bases between them. The CDR3 sequence: CASTPRGISDNEQFF. CDR3 in DNA: TGTGCCAGTACCCCCCGGGGGATTAGCGACAATGAGCAGTTCTTC.

This clone was seen many times. The chain carries TRBV5-1 and TRBJ1-6; no firm D call. The V and J ends lost 5 bases and 5 bases respectively, with 14 bases between them. This CDR3 contains 15 residues. CDR1 is SGHRS and CDR2 is YFSETQ in the germline V gene. The chain's CDR3 is CASRRVVGDNSPLHF. In nucleotides, the CDR3 is TGCGCCAGCAGGAGGGTGGTCGGTGATAATTCACCCCTCCACTTT.

V and J are TRBV30 and TRBJ1-1; D is possibly TRBD1 (5 bases). This CDR3 has 13 residues. Germline CDR1 is GTSNPN and CDR2 is SVGIG (reference sequence). V lost 5 bases and J 5 bases, leaving 15 bases between the germline ends. The CDR3 reads CAWYRRGWTEAFF. DNA for the CDR3: TGTGCCTGGTATCGTCGGGGGTGGACTGAAGCTTTCTTT. Full variable domain (missing parts from reference TRBV30 and TRBJ1-1): SQTIHQWPATLVQPVGSPLSLECTVEGTSNPNLYWYRQAAGRGLQLLFYSVGIGQISSEVPQNLSASRPQDRQFILSSKKLLLSDSGFYLCAWYRRGWTEAFFGQGTRLTVV.

The V gene is TRBV3-1 (or the pseudogene TRBV3-2), the J gene TRBJ1-1; 7 bases are a match to TRBD1. The V gene's germline CDR1 is LGHDT and CDR2 YNNKEL (reference sequence). V was clipped by 5 bases and J by 4 bases; unmatched bases: 4. CDR3 size: 13 residues. The DNA for the CDR3 is TGTGCCAGCAGCGCGGACAGGACCACTGAAGCTTTCTTT. Protein product: CASSADRTTEAFF.

This clone has only one observation. This chain joins TRBV12-5 and TRBJ1-6; no clear D gene. The CDR3 length is 13 residues. V was shortened by 4 bases and J by 14 bases, with 15 bases between the two germline ends. The germline gives CDR1 LGHNT, CDR2 FRNRAP. The CDR3 here is CASGSVMGLTLHF. The CDR3 nucleotides read TGTGCTAGTGGTTCGGTCATGGGCCTCACCCTCCACTTT.

This sequence joins TRBV19 and TRBJ1-1; 9 bases are a match to TRBD1. The V gene end was trimmed by 8 bases and the J gene end by 1 base; junction bases not matched to a gene: 14. Per germline, CDR1 LNHDA and CDR2 SQIVND (reference sequence). The CDR3 runs to 17 residues. This CDR3 reads CASGTLTGGSANTEAFF. DNA for the CDR3: TGTGCCAGTGGAACCTTGACAGGGGGTAGTGCGAACACTGAAGCTTTCTTT.